The 9 T cell receptor beta chains below come from one sample, sequenced in a study of blood T cell repertoires in COVID-19. Here immunoSEQ multiplex PCR was the method, and the copy in TCRdb shows in-frame clones only, minus some. The repertoire holds some 30,000 clones, roughly 90% seen once, with around 8.2% in the top ten. Source material: peripheral blood. These receptor sequences come from a man between 65 and 79 years old with active or convalescent COVID-19.

The chain is built from TRBV5-5 and TRBJ1-4; the match to TRBD1 covers 7 bases. CDR1 is SGHKS, CDR2 YYEKEE, per germline (reference sequence). The CDR3 totals 14 residues. V gave up 4 bases and J gave up 7 bases; unmatched junction bases: 7. CDR3 coding DNA: TGTGCCAGCAGCGCGGGACAGTTACCTGAAAAACTGTTTTTT. It specifies CASSAGQLPEKLFF.

This clone is a singleton in its sample. The chain links TRBV7-8 to TRBJ1-2; 9 bases are shared with TRBD1. Germline V CDR1 and CDR2: SGHVS, FQNEAQ. Trimming at V came to 4 bases and at J to 5 bases, leaving 5 bases not matched to a gene. CDR3 size: 14 residues. DNA for the CDR3: TGTGCCAGCAGCTCCACAGGGACAGGGTATGGCTACACCTTC. Translating gives CASSSTGTGYGYTF.

V gene TRBV6-1 combines with J gene TRBJ1-2; 7 nucleotides line up with TRBD1. From germline, CDR1 is MNHNS and CDR2 SASEGT. The J segment lost 4 bases and the V segment lost 2 bases, leaving 7 bases of the junction unmatched. The CDR3 has 15 residues. The CDR3 nucleotides read TGTGCCAGCAGTGAATCGACAGGGCGGGTCTATGGCTACACCTTC. It codes for CASSESTGRVYGYTF.

The count of this clone is one. CDR3 region: CAWSVGMGSEKLFF. The CDR3 DNA is TGTGCCTGGAGTGTAGGCATGGGGAGTGAAAAACTGTTTTTT. This rearrangement joins TRBV30 to TRBJ1-4; no definite D call. The V and J ends lost 0 bases and 7 bases respectively, with 12 bases between them. CDR1 and CDR2 (germline): GTSNPN, SVGIG (reference sequence). The CDR3 is 14 residues long.

The chain has TRBV3-1 (or the pseudogene TRBV3-2) and TRBJ1-2; a weak D match, TRBD1 (6 bases). Germline-derived CDR1 and CDR2 are LGHDT and YNNKEL (reference sequence). Deletions cut 1 base from V and 7 bases from J, with 10 bases between. This CDR3 comprises 13 residues. DNA for the CDR3: TGTGCCAGCAGCCAAGGACCACAGGGTGGCTACACCTTC. This sequence encodes CASSQGPQGGYTF.

This chain uses TRBV12-3 or TRBV12-4 with TRBJ1-1, with D maybe TRBD1 (5 bases). CDR3 size: 13 residues. The V gene lost 1 base and the J gene lost 7 bases, with 10 bases spanning the gap. The CDR3 region has the DNA TGTGCCAGCAGTTTAGTGGGTAGGGGTGAAGCTTTCTTT. This gives the protein CASSLVGRGEAFF.

V gene TRBV9 combines with J gene TRBJ2-5, with 7 bases identical to TRBD2. The V and J ends lost 5 bases and 7 bases, in that order; junction bases with no gene match: 8. CDR1 and CDR2 from the germline V gene are SGDLS and YYNGEE. CDR3 length equals 13 residues. CDR3 coding DNA: TGTGCCAGCAGTCGTGCGGGAGATGGGACCCAGTACTTC. Translating gives CASSRAGDGTQYF. Based on the CDR3 plus reference TRBV9 and TRBJ2-5, the full variable domain is DSGVTQTPKHLITATGQRVTLRCSPRSGDLSVYWYQQSLDQGLQFLIQYYNGEERAKGNILERFSAQQFPDLHSELNLSSLELGDSALYFCASSRAGDGTQYFGPGTRLLVL.

The chain couples TRBV14 to TRBJ1-1, with 9 nucleotides matching TRBD1. The CDR3 spans 15 residues. V lost 1 base to trimming and J lost 11 bases; unmatched junction nucleotides: 11. CDR1 is SGHDN, CDR2 FVKESK, per germline. In DNA form, the CDR3 reads TGTGCCAGCAGCCAAGTCAGAGACAGGGGGTCTGGGGCTTTCTTT. It codes for CASSQVRDRGSGAFF.

The rearrangement joins TRBV19 to TRBJ1-1; 8 bases line up with TRBD1. V trimming: 7 bases; J trimming: 1 base; junction bases outside the gene matches: 5. This CDR3 has 14 amino acids. The germline CDR1 and CDR2 sequences are LNHDA and SQIVND (reference sequence). The CDR3 loop is CASILGQGNTEAFF. The CDR3 nucleotides read TGTGCCAGTATCCTAGGACAGGGGAACACTGAAGCTTTCTTT.